Shown below are 29 T cell receptor beta chains from a single sample sequenced in a study of blood T cell repertoires in COVID-19. TCRdb's table, derived via immunoSEQ multiplex PCR, lists solely in-frame clones and lacks some. This sample yields approximately 260,000 clones, of which roughly 85% are seen a single time; roughly 6.7% belongs to the top ten. Sequencing was carried out using PBMCs or T cells enriched from blood (not recorded which). The receptors here all came from a woman aged 45-65 years who had been exposed to COVID-19.

The rearrangement joins TRBV11-2 to TRBJ1-2; tentative D call: TRBD1 (5 bases). V lost 2 bases and J 4 bases, leaving 11 bases between the germline ends. Germline CDR1 SGHAT, CDR2 FQNNGV. This CDR3 comprises 14 residues. The CDR3 nucleotides read TGTGCCAGCAGCTTATCCCCGGGACTCTATGGCTACACCTTC. Its protein product is CASSLSPGLYGYTF.

V usage is TRBV6-2 or TRBV6-3 and J usage is TRBJ1-5, with D possibly matching TRBD1 (5 bases). V was trimmed by 2 bases and J by 5 bases, leaving 13 bases between them. Germline lookup yields CDR1 MNHEY and CDR2 SVGEGT. The CDR3 loop spans 15 amino acids. CDR3 in DNA: TGTGCCAGCAGTTACGCCGGGACTGAGCATCAGCCCCAGCATTTT. This sequence encodes CASSYAGTEHQPQHF.

The chain joins TRBV10-3 to TRBJ1-4; D is ambiguous. Between the trimmed V and J ends, which lost 10 bases and 3 bases, there was a span of 12 bases. From germline, CDR1 is ENHRY and CDR2 SYGVKD. The CDR3 is made up of 13 amino acids. In DNA form, the CDR3 reads TGTGCCACCGCTGGGAGGCCTAATGAAAAACTGTTTTTT. It is translated as CATAGRPNEKLFF.

The genes are TRBV5-4 and TRBJ2-7; TRBD2 matches 13 bases. The CDR3 loop spans 16 amino acids. The V gene's germline CDR1 is SGHNT and CDR2 YYREEE (reference sequence). Trimming took 2 bases from V and 7 from J; bases not matched to a gene: 9. DNA of the CDR3: TGTGCCAGCAGCTTACAGGGGACTAGCGGGGAGAGGGAGCAGTACTTC. It translates to CASSLQGTSGEREQYF.

The V call is TRBV6-5, the J call TRBJ1-1; D is possibly TRBD1 (6 bases). This CDR3 region has 14 residues. The V gene lost 0 bases and the J gene lost 3 bases, with 8 bases spanning the gap. Germline loops: CDR1 MNHEY, CDR2 SVGAGI. CDR3: CASSYSPGDTEAFF. Written as DNA, the CDR3 is TGTGCCAGCAGTTACTCCCCAGGGGACACTGAAGCTTTCTTT.

This clone was counted at least ten times. The chain employs TRBV2 and TRBJ2-5; no clear D. Germline CDR1 and CDR2: SNHLY and FYNNEI. The CDR3 length is 12 residues. The V end was cut by 8 bases, the J end by 2 bases, with 9 bases between. The CDR3 reads CASGRYQETQYF. The CDR3 DNA reads TGTGCCAGCGGCAGGTATCAAGAGACCCAGTACTTC.

Only a few counts were recorded for this clone. V and J are TRBV2 and TRBJ1-1; maybe TRBD1 (5 bases). V was shortened by 4 bases and J by 8 bases, with 14 bases between the two germline ends. The V gene's germline CDR1 is SNHLY and CDR2 FYNNEI. This CDR3 is 13 amino acids long. This CDR3 reads CASSVSQGTEAFF. In DNA, the CDR3 is TGTGCCAGCAGTGTATCGCAGGGAACCGAAGCTTTCTTT.

The genes are TRBV19 and TRBJ1-1; D remains unclear. Germline assignment: CDR1 LNHDA and CDR2 SQIVND (reference sequence). Trimming took 3 bases from V and 7 from J, leaving 15 bases between them. This CDR3 has 14 residues. The DNA for the CDR3 is TGTGCCAGTAGTATTCGGGTTCATGAGAGTGAAGCTTTCTTT. Its translation is CASSIRVHESEAFF.

This clone was observed a handful of times. This sequence joins TRBV15 and TRBJ1-5; TRBD1 matches 10 bases. The CDR3 is 15 amino acids. Trimming at V came to 7 bases and at J to 3 bases, leaving 6 bases not matched to a gene. Germline assignment: CDR1 LNHNV and CDR2 YYDKDF (reference sequence). DNA for the CDR3: TGTGCCACCAAGCGGGACAGGGGACCCAATCAGCCCCAGCATTTT. It encodes CATKRDRGPNQPQHF. Variable domain in full (rest from reference TRBV15 and TRBJ1-5): DAMVIQNPRYQVTQFGKPVTLSCSQTLNHNVMYWYQQKSSQAPKLLFHYYDKDFNNEADTPDNFQSRRPNTSFCFLDIRSPGLGDTAMYLCATKRDRGPNQPQHFGDGTRLSIL.

The V call is TRBV5-1, the J call TRBJ1-1, with 8 nucleotides matching TRBD1. With V trimmed by 3 bases and J by 5 bases, 12 bases remained unmatched. This CDR3 has 16 amino acids. The V gene's germline CDR1 is SGHRS and CDR2 YFSETQ. The CDR3 bases are TGCGCCAGCAGCTCCGGACAGGGAAGAAGGGGTACTGAAGCTTTCTTT. As protein: CASSSGQGRRGTEAFF.

V and J are TRBV6-5 and TRBJ2-3; 12 nucleotides align to TRBD1. In germline, CDR1 is MNHEY, CDR2 SVGAGI. The CDR3 consists of 15 residues. The V and J ends lost 6 bases and 3 bases, in that order; junction bases with no gene match: 4. The CDR3 spells CASRRDRGPTDTQYF. The CDR3, as DNA: TGTGCCAGCAGGAGGGACAGGGGGCCGACAGATACGCAGTATTTT.

For the CDR3, the DNA is TGTGCCACCAGTCGTCCGGGACTAGCGGGGAACGAGCAGTACTTC. This sequence encodes CATSRPGLAGNEQYF. The genes are TRBV24-1 and TRBJ2-7; 13 nucleotides align to TRBD2. The CDR3 sequence is 15 residues long. Germline V lookup: CDR1 KGHDR, CDR2 SFDVKD. Unmatched junction bases numbered 6, after V lost 6 bases and J lost 5 bases.

CDR3 residues: CASSLPFTPAGGTDTQYF. The CDR3 nucleotides are TGTGCCAGCTCGCTCCCGTTCACTCCAGCGGGGGGCACAGATACGCAGTATTTT. V and J are TRBV18 and TRBJ2-3, with 8 bases aligning to TRBD2. Trimming took 6 bases from V and 1 from J; bases not matched to a gene: 15. Germline loops: CDR1 KGHSH, CDR2 LQKENI. The CDR3 consists of 18 residues.

This clone was recorded a few times. The rearrangement uses TRBV30 and TRBJ1-2; D may be TRBD1 (5 bases). The ends were cut back, 4 bases at V and 2 bases at J, with 11 bases in the middle. The CDR3 is 13 amino acids. In germline, CDR1 is GTSNPN, CDR2 SVGIG (reference sequence). Here the CDR3 DNA reads TGTGCCTGGACCGACGGGGGAAACTATGGCTACACCTTC. Protein: CAWTDGGNYGYTF.

This clone showed up just a few times. This chain joins TRBV4-2 and TRBJ2-6; D perhaps matches TRBD2 (6 bases). The length of the CDR3 is 16 residues. V lost 0 bases and J lost 2, with 8 bases in between. Germline values: CDR1 LGHNA, CDR2 YNFKEQ. This CDR3 is CASSQEGGAGANVLTF. CDR3 in DNA: TGTGCCAGCAGCCAAGAAGGAGGGGCTGGGGCCAACGTCCTGACTTTC.

CDR3 nucleotides: TGTGCCAGCAGTCCACAGGGAGTGGATGGCTACACCTTC. Translating gives CASSPQGVDGYTF. The V gene is TRBV6-2 or TRBV6-3, the J gene TRBJ1-2; D possibly corresponds to TRBD1 (6 bases). The ends were cut back, 5 bases at V and 6 bases at J, with 13 bases in the middle. The germline CDR1 and CDR2 sequences are MNHEY and SVGEGT. This CDR3 contains 13 residues.

This chain joins TRBV4-1 and TRBJ1-1; D is undetermined. CDR3 size: 14 residues. Germline lookup yields CDR1 MGHRA and CDR2 YSYEKL. Trimming pared 4 bases from V and 11 bases from J, leaving 20 bases between. In DNA, the CDR3 is TGCGCCAGCAGCCCCGGGGTGACGGGGATTCGGGCTTTCTTT. It is translated as CASSPGVTGIRAFF.

This rearrangement joins TRBV7-2 to TRBJ1-5; D might be TRBD1 (6 bases). This CDR3 region has 13 residues. Trimming left V 6 bases short and J 6 bases short, with 12 bases between. In germline, CDR1 is SGHTA, CDR2 FQGNSA. CDR3 protein: CASSTGPGQPQHF. CDR3 coding DNA: TGTGCCAGCAGTACAGGGCCCGGTCAGCCCCAGCATTTT.

V usage is TRBV9 and J usage is TRBJ1-6; D uncertain. V was shortened by 4 bases and J by 2 bases, with 13 bases between the two germline ends. CDR3 length equals 16 residues. Germline loops: CDR1 SGDLS, CDR2 YYNGEE. The CDR3 region is CASSSTAGAYNSPLHF. CDR3 in DNA: TGTGCCAGCAGCTCGACGGCGGGAGCCTATAATTCACCCCTCCACTTT.

This chain links TRBV2 with TRBJ2-7, with D tentatively TRBD2 (6 bases). V lost 6 bases and J lost 7, with 13 bases in between. The CDR3 is made up of 12 amino acids. Germline V CDR1 and CDR2: SNHLY, FYNNEI. CDR3 sequence: CASRGDGTEQYF. DNA of the CDR3: TGTGCCAGCAGGGGGGACGGGACTGAGCAGTACTTC.

This sequence joins TRBV7-2 and TRBJ1-1; no firm D call. V dropped 3 bases and J dropped 4 bases, with 6 bases sitting between them. The germline V gene has CDR1 SGHTA and CDR2 FQGNSA. The CDR3 length is 12 residues. The CDR3 here is CASSFTSTEAFF. The CDR3 DNA follows: TGTGCCAGCAGCTTCACGAGCACTGAAGCTTTCTTT.

This chain uses TRBV19 with TRBJ1-1; 7 positions agree with TRBD1. This CDR3 contains 13 residues. V lost 3 bases to trimming and J lost 10 bases; unmatched junction nucleotides: 8. Germline CDR1 reads LNHDA; CDR2 reads SQIVND (reference sequence). CDR3 coding DNA: TGTGCCAGTAGTATTGGACAGGCGGCGGTAGCTTTCTTT. Protein: CASSIGQAAVAFF.

This chain connects TRBV7-2 to TRBJ1-2, with 12 bases aligning to TRBD1. The CDR3 totals 14 residues. In germline, CDR1 is SGHTA, CDR2 FQGNSA. Germline trimming cut 3 bases from V and 7 bases from J; bases unmatched to any gene: 3. CDR3 in DNA: TGTGCCAGCAGCTTTCGGGACAGGGGGCCTGGCTACACCTTC. Amino acids: CASSFRDRGPGYTF. Together with reference TRBV7-2 and TRBJ1-2, the CDR3 gives the full variable domain: GAGVSQSPSNKVTEKGKDVELRCDPISGHTALYWYRQSLGQGLEFLIYFQGNSAPDKSGLPSDRFSAERTGGSVSTLTIQRTQQEDSAVYLCASSFRDRGPGYTFGSGTRLTVV.

V gene TRBV30 combines with J gene TRBJ2-7, with a possible D match to TRBD2 (5 bases). The CDR3 loop spans 12 amino acids. The germline V gene encodes CDR1 GTSNPN and CDR2 SVGIG (reference sequence). The V end lost 4 bases, the J end lost 5 bases, and 12 bases lay between the germline ends. This CDR3 reads CAWNGGSHEQYF. In nucleotides, the CDR3 is TGTGCCTGGAATGGAGGTTCGCACGAGCAGTACTTC.

This chain uses TRBV6-6 with TRBJ2-1, with D possibly TRBD2 on 7 matching bases. The CDR3 loop spans 15 amino acids. The germline gives CDR1 MNHNY, CDR2 SVGAGI (reference sequence). Trimming left V 6 bases short and J 4 bases short, with 16 bases between. CDR3 coding DNA: TGTGCCAGCAGCGCCGGTCGGGGGGCTTACAATGAGCAGTTCTTC. It yields the protein CASSAGRGAYNEQFF.

About this clone itself: A read error may produce the germline difference seen at one junction end. The chain employs TRBV7-9 and TRBJ1-4; 8 nucleotides align to TRBD1. This CDR3 comprises 17 residues. The V gene's germline CDR1 is SEHNR and CDR2 FQNEAQ (reference sequence). The CDR3 sequence: CASSLDRTGFRIERLFF. The DNA for the CDR3 is TGTGCCAGCAGCTTAGATCGGACAGGGTTTCGGATTGAAAGACTGTTTTTT.

CDR3 sequence reads: CASSLAVENEQFF. CDR3 nucleotide sequence: TGTGCCAGCAGCTTAGCGGTGGAGAATGAGCAGTTCTTC. The rearrangement joins TRBV7-9 to TRBJ2-1, with D unclear. The ends were cut back, 0 bases at V and 7 bases at J, with 7 bases in the middle. Germline assignment: CDR1 SEHNR and CDR2 FQNEAQ (reference sequence). This CDR3 has 13 amino acids.

In its sample, this clone was seen a few times. The CDR3 DNA reads as TGTGCCAGCAGCCTACAGGGGGCGAGCGAGACCCAGTACTTC. Translation gives CASSLQGASETQYF. The chain is built from TRBV2 and TRBJ2-5, with TRBD1 matching over 9 bases. CDR1 SNHLY and CDR2 FYNNEI come from the germline V gene. The CDR3 spans 14 residues. V was clipped by 6 bases and J by 5 bases; unmatched bases: 7. Based on the CDR3 plus reference TRBV2 and TRBJ2-5, the full variable domain is EPEVTQTPSHQVTQMGQEVILRCVPISNHLYFYWYRQILGQKVEFLVSFYNNEISEKSEIFDDQFSVERPDGSNFTLKIRSTKLEDSAMYFCASSLQGASETQYFGPGTRLLVL.

The CDR3 loop reads CASSLDRGQKKLFF. The CDR3 DNA reads TGTGCCAGCAGCTTGGACAGGGGGCAAAAAAAACTGTTTTTT. The gene calls are TRBV11-2 and TRBJ1-4; 11 bases are shared with TRBD1. The CDR3 contains 14 residues. Trimming removed 3 bases from V and 9 bases from J; junction bases left unmatched: 3. The germline V gene encodes CDR1 SGHAT and CDR2 FQNNGV.